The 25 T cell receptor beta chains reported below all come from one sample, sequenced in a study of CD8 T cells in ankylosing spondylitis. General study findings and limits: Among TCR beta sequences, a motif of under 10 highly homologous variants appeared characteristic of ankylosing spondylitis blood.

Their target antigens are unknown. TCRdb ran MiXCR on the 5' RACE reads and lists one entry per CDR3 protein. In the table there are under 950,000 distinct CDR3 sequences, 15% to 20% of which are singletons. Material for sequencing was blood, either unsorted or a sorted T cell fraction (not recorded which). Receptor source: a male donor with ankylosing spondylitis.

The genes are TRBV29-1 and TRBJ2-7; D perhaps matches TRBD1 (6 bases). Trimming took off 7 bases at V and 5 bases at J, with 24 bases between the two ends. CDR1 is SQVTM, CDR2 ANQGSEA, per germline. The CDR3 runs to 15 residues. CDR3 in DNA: TGCAGCGCCAGGGGTAGGGGTTGGACCGACGACGAGCAGTACTTC. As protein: CSARGRGWTDDEQYF.

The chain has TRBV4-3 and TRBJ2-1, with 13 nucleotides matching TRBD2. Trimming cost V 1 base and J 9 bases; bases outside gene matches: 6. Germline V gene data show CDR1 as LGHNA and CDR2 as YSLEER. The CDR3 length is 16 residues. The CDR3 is CASSQVGLAGVGEQFF. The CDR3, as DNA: TGCGCCAGCAGCCAAGTCGGACTAGCGGGGGTGGGTGAGCAGTTCTTC.

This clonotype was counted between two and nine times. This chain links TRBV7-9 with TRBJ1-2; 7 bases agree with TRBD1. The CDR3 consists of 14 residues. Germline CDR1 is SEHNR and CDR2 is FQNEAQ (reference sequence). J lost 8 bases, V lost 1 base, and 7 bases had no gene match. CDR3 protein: CASSLGTGYGGYTF. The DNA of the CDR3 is TGTGCCAGCAGCTTAGGGACAGGTTATGGCGGCTACACCTTC. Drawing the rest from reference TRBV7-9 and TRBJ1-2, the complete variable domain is DTGVSQNPRHKITKRGQNVTFRCDPISEHNRLYWYRQTLGQGPEFLTYFQNEAQLEKSRLLSDRFSAERPKGSFSTLEIQRTEQGDSAMYLCASSLGTGYGGYTFGSGTRLTVV.

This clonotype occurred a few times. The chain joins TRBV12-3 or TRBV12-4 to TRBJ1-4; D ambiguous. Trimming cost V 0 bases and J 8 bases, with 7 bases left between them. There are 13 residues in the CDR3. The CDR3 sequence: CASSLAEGEKLFF. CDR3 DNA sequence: TGTGCCAGCAGTTTAGCGGAGGGCGAAAAACTGTTTTTT.

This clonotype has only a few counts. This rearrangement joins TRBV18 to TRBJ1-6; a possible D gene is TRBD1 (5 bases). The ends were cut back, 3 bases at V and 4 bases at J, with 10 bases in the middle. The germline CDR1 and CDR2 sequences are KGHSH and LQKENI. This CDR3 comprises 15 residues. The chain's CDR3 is CASSPQGGYNSPLHF. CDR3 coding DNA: TGTGCCAGCTCACCTCAGGGTGGGTATAATTCACCCCTCCACTTT.

CDR3: CASSESGRVYEQYF. The DNA for the CDR3 is TGCGCCAGCAGTGAAAGCGGGAGGGTCTACGAGCAGTACTTC. The chain has TRBV10-2 and TRBJ2-7, with 10 nucleotides matching TRBD2. CDR1 is WSHSY, CDR2 SAAADI, per germline. Germline trimming cut 3 bases from V and 3 bases from J; bases unmatched to any gene: 2. The CDR3 totals 14 residues.

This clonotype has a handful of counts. The CDR3 region is CASSYLAGVYNEQFF. In DNA form, the CDR3 reads TGTGCCAGCAGCTACCTAGCGGGAGTCTACAATGAGCAGTTCTTC. V and J are TRBV3-1 and TRBJ2-1; 10 positions match TRBD2. Unmatched junction bases numbered 4, after V lost 5 bases and J lost 3 bases. The length of the CDR3 is 15 residues. Germline assignment: CDR1 LGHDT and CDR2 YNNKEL (reference sequence).

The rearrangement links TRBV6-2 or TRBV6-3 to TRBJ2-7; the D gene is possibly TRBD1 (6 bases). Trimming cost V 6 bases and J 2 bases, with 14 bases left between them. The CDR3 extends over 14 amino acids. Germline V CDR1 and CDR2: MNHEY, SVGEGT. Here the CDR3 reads CASSQTGLPYEQYF. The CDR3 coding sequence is TGTGCCAGCAGCCAGACAGGTTTACCCTACGAGCAGTACTTC.

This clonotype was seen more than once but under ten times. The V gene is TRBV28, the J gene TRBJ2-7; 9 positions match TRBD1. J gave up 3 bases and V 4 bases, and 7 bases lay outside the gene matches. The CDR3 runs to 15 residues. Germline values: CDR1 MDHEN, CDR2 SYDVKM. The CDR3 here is CASSYRGLRFYEQYF. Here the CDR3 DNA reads TGTGCCAGCAGTTACAGGGGGCTTAGGTTCTACGAGCAGTACTTC.

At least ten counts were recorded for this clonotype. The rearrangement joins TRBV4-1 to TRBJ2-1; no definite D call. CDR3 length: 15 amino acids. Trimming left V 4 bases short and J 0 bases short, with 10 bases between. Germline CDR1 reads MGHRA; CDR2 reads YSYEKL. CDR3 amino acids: CASSPVASSYNEQFF. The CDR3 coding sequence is TGCGCCAGCAGCCCCGTTGCGTCCTCCTACAATGAGCAGTTCTTC.

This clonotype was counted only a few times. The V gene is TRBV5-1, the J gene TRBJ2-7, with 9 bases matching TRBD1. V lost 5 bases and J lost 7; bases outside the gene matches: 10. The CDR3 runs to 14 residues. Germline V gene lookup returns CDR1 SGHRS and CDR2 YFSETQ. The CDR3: CASSPTGGSREQYF. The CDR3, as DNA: TGCGCCAGCAGTCCCACAGGGGGCTCGCGGGAGCAGTACTTC. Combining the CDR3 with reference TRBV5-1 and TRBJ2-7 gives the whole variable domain KAGVTQTPRYLIKTRGQQVTLSCSPISGHRSVSWYQQTPGQGLQFLFEYFSETQRNKGNFPGRFSGRQFSNSRSEMNVSTLELGDSALYLCASSPTGGSREQYFGPGTRLTVT.

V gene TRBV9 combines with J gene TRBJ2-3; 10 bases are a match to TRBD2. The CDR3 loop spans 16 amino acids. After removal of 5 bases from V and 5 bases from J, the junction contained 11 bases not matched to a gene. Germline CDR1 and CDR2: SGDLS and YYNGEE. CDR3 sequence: CASSGLAGALGDTQYF. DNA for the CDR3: TGTGCCAGCAGTGGGCTAGCGGGGGCCCTGGGAGATACGCAGTATTTT.

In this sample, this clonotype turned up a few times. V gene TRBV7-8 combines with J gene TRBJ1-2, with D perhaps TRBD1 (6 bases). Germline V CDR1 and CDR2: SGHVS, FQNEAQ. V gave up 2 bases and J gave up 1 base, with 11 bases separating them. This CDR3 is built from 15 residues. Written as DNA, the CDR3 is TGTGCCAGCAGCTTATCCTCAGGGGTTAACTATGGCTACACCTTC. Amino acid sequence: CASSLSSGVNYGYTF.

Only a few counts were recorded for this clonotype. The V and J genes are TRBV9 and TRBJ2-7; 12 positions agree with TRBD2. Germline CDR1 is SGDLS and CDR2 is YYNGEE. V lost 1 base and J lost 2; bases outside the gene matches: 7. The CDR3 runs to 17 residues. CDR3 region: CASSVSASGRAAYEQYF. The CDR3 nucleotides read TGTGCCAGCAGCGTAAGCGCTAGCGGGAGGGCCGCCTACGAGCAGTACTTC.

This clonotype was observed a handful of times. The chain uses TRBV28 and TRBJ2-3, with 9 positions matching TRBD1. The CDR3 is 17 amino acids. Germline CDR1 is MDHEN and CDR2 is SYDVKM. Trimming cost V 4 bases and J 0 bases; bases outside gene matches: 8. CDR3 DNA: TGTGCCAGCAGTTGGACCTCTGGGACAGGGAGCACAGATACGCAGTATTTT. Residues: CASSWTSGTGSTDTQYF. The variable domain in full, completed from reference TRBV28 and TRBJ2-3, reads DVKVTQSSRYLVKRTGEKVFLECVQDMDHENMFWYRQDPGLGLRLIYFSYDVKMKEKGDIPEGYSVSREKKERFSLILESASTNQTSMYLCASSWTSGTGSTDTQYFGPGTRLTVL.

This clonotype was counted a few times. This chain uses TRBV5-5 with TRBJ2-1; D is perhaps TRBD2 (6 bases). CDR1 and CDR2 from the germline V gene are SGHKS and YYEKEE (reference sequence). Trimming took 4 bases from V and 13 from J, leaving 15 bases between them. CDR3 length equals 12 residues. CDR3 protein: CASSQDYQRQFF. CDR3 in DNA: TGTGCCAGCAGCCAGGACTACCAGAGACAGTTCTTC.

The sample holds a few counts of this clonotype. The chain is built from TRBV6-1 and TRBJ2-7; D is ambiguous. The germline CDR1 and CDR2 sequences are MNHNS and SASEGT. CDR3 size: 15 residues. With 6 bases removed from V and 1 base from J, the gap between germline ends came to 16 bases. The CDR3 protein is CASRAEKWFSYEQYF. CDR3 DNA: TGTGCCAGCAGGGCAGAAAAGTGGTTTTCCTACGAGCAGTACTTC.

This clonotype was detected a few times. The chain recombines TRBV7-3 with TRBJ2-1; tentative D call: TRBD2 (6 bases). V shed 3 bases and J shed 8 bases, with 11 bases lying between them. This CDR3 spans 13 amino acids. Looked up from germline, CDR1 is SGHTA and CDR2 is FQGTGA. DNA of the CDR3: TGTGCCAGCAGCTTCGGGACTGACTATGAGCAGTTCTTC. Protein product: CASSFGTDYEQFF.

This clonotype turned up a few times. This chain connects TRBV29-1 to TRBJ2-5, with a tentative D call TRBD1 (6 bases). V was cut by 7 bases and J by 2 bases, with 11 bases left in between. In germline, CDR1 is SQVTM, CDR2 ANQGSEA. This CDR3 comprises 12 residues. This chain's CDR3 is CSGGQNQETQYF. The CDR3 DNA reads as TGCAGCGGAGGACAGAATCAAGAGACCCAGTACTTC.

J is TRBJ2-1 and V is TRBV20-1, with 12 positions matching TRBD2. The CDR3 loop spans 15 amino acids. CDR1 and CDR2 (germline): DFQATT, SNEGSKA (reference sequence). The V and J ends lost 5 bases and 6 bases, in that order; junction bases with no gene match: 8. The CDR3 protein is CSARGLAGFFNEQFF. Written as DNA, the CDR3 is TGCAGTGCTCGAGGACTAGCGGGATTCTTCAATGAGCAGTTCTTC.

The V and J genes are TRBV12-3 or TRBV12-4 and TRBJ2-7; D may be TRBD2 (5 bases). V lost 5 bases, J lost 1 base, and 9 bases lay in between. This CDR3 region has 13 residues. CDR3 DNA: TGTGCCAGCAGTGCCACGGGATCCTACGAGCAGTACTTC. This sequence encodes CASSATGSYEQYF.

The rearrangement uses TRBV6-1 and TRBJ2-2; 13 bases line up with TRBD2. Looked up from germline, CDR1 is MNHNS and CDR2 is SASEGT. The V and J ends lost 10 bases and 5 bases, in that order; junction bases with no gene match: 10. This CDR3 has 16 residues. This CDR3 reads CATRTSGSRYTGELFF. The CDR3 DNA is TGTGCCACACGGACTAGCGGGAGTCGGTATACCGGGGAGCTGTTTTTT.

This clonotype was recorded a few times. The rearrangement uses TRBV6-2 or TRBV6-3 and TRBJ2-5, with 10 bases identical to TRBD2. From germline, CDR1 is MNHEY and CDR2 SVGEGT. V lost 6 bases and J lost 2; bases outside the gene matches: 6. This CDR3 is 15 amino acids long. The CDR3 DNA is TGTGCCAGCAGCGACCTAGCGGGAGTGCAAGAGACCCAGTACTTC. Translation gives CASSDLAGVQETQYF.

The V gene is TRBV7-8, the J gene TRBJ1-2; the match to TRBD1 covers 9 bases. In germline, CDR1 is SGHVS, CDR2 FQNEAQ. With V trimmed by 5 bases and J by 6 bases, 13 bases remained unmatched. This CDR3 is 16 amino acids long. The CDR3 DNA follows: TGTGCCAGCAGCCCCGTCCCGGGACAGGGTGTTCATGGCTACACCTTC. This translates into CASSPVPGQGVHGYTF.

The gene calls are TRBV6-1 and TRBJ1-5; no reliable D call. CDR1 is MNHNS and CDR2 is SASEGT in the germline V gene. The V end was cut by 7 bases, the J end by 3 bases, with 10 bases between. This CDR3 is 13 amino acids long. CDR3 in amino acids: CASTRETNQPQHF. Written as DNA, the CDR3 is TGTGCCAGCACACGGGAAACCAATCAGCCCCAGCATTTT.